This TCR beta chain is from a study of cytomegalovirus exposure and HLA in healthy donors (dated by TCRdb to about 2017). Broadly, across the study: An earlier analysis of some 550 of the donors reported about 250 Gb of sequence data and 100 million to 140 million unique TCR beta sequences from 190 million or so T cells. About 310 gigabases of sequencing data and 80 million or so unique TCR sequences were included in an early release covering around 650 HLA-typed donors. Among the 398 genotyped donors, approximately 77% belonged to the genetic ancestry cluster associated with self-reported Caucasian donors. The study aimed to test whether signatures of past pathogen exposure could be identified by cataloging public T cell receptors. The T cell repertoires of 666 subjects were profiled by immunosequencing and related to cytomegalovirus serostatus. A separate validation cohort of 100 to 150 different subjects was used in addition to the approximately 640-subject first cohort. To predict cytomegalovirus infection status, the study brought together high-throughput TCR immunosequencing, statistical association of individual TCRs with disease status, and machine learning. A later analysis re-examined previously published TCR beta repertoires from more than 550 donors and added high-resolution HLA genotyping to investigate patterns of TCR occurrence. The later analysis used no new phenotypic data to find candidate immune exposures, relying instead on TCR beta sequences and their occurrence across donors. In an earlier analysis of several hundred of the donors, high-throughput TCR beta sequencing was used to judge whether each TCR beta V gene segment behaved as functional or pseudogenic. Donor age, sex, ethnicity and CMV serostatus were compiled together with the repertoire data. A later genetic analysis used genome-wide SNP genotypes for about 65% of the roughly 700 donors, treating that subset as a discovery cohort. All discovery cohort repertoires had been generated on a single sequencing platform. HLA typing included class I and class II loci at four-digit resolution. Typing coverage differed by locus: A, B, C, DRB1 and DQB1 were typed in roughly 620-630 donors, DQA1 in 500 to 550, DPA1 in some 610, and DPB1 in 400 to 480. Four or five DR-DQ haplotypes were handled as single units for association and clustering, since linkage in the cohort was strong. Among 300 to 450 genotyped donors of the cohort, an average of about 240,000 unique TCR beta nucleotide sequences were sequenced per donor, approximately 20% of them non-productive. The study at large found these results: A later genetic analysis reported fewer N-insertions in productive TCRs among donors in an Asian-associated ancestry cluster than the roughly 640-donor mean. Across donors, most TCR sequences were observed very rarely, whereas some public TCRs were present in many individuals. In this cohort, only TCR beta chains were sequenced, and detectable features were limited by the absence of alpha or paired-chain data. Several of the top co-occurrence clusters appeared to be linked to parvovirus B19, influenza, CMV and Epstein-Barr virus, according to a later analysis. When HLA alleles, especially DR and DQ, strongly co-occurred, TCR associations were difficult to assign to individual alleles. Immune exposure information for the cohort was limited to CMV serostatus. Some IMGT-functional V segments, including TRBV6-2 and TRBV6-3, could not be told apart with the 87-base-pair reads, so those segments were excluded. In a later genetic analysis, a missense DCLRE1C variant was associated with V-gene and J-gene trimming of TCR beta chains, and the association was replicated in an independent cohort. A further reported finding was that TCR beta sequences accurately predicted the HLA-A and HLA-B alleles for most subjects in the first cohort. A few of the identified cytomegalovirus-associated TCR beta chains were confirmed in vitro to be specific for cytomegalovirus antigens. The study gave a list of over 150 TCR beta chains associated with cytomegalovirus. An earlier analysis of some 560 of the donors showed that most TCR beta V segments appeared in productive rearrangements either about 90% or about 30% of the time, which broadly matched IMGT annotations. Because counts were too low, approximately 18 rarely observed V segments, including chromosome 9 orphons, were excluded from the earlier analysis of under 650 of the donors. According to a later analysis, TCR association rates differed among HLA loci, with DRB1 alleles showing the most associated TCRs and HLA-C alleles showing the fewest. Roughly uniform sequencing depth across donors was assumed in presence/absence analyses, although this assumption may not hold. A cluster of highly shared sequence variants was judged likely to be a technical artifact of the sequencing pipeline. Linkage disequilibrium might explain the correlated functional status among segregating V segments, but an unknown experimental factor could not be excluded. In a later analysis, about 16,000 TCR beta sequences were associated with specific HLA alleles at a false discovery rate of 0.05. Because some donors lacked HLA typing at each locus, the association tests relied only on the typed subset. The classifier was reported to diagnose cytomegalovirus status with high specificity and sensitivity in both the original and validation cohorts. According to the authors, the approach could potentially be generalized to other disease states and immunological phenotypes. A later analysis found that HLA-associated TCR beta chains were more clonally expanded and had lower generation probabilities than equally common non-associated chains. According to a later analysis, most CMV-associated TCR beta chains appeared to be HLA-restricted, and the HLA associations seemed to be driven largely by CMV exposure.

On this clone itself: No antigen is known for it. No per-base quality is available; no much larger clone lies one base away.

The cohort consisted of 670 or so healthy bone marrow donors. Cohort members were all nominally healthy when sampled, although unrecorded immune exposures were likely present. The donor tested CMV seropositive and was one of the 289 seropositive cohort members. Every donor gave a peripheral blood sample, and the peripheral blood mononuclear cells from that sample were used for TCR beta sequencing. The Qiagen DNeasy Blood Extraction Kit was used to extract genomic DNA from the blood cell samples. Relative to germline, V is 7 bases shorter and J is 11 bases shorter, with 18 bases between their ends. Sequences MNHEY (CDR1) and SMNVEV (CDR2) are obtained from the germline V gene (reference sequence). Including cysteine and phenylalanine, the CDR3 has 14 amino acids. The DNA shown is the 42-base CDR3, in frame from base 1. Receptors were amplified or captured by the immunoSEQ multiplex PCR assay. A mixture of 60 forward primers for TCR Vbeta segments and 13 reverse primers for TCR Jbeta segments was used in the multiplex PCR. A multiplex PCR assay on genomic DNA amplified the CDR3 region of rearranged TCR beta genes. Amplified TCR beta libraries were sequenced as 87-base-pair reads on the Illumina HiSeq System. The authors processed their data as follows. A later analysis counted around 72 million unique TCR beta chains across the 640 or so repertoires, and around 9.9 million of these chains were shared by at least two donors. Raw reads were error-corrected and collapsed into unique sequences by a nearest-neighbor algorithm in which closely related sequences were merged to remove PCR and sequencing errors. V, D and J gene segments were assigned by aligning CDR3 sequences to IMGT reference sequences. For a sequence to be retained, a match of at least six nucleotides to both a V gene segment and a J gene segment was required. A rearrangement was called productive if the CDR3 had no stop codons and remained in frame with V and J, and every other rearrangement was called non-productive. Following IMGT convention, CDR3 was defined as the stretch from the second conserved V-encoded cysteine to the conserved J-encoded phenylalanine. The earlier analysis of about 590 of the donors excluded sequences that lacked an unambiguous match to a single V gene segment. An earlier analysis of about 600 of the donors called V segments functional above 56.7% productive rearrangements and segregating when the between-donor standard deviation exceeded 5%. A statistical classification framework was developed to diagnose cytomegalovirus status using the catalog of TCR beta chain sequences. In a later analysis, TCR nucleotide sequences were compared against IMGT/GENE-DB human TR gene sequences so that V and J genes could be assigned. Using the TCRdist pipeline, a later analysis assigned CDR3 sequences along with most-parsimonious VDJ recombination scenarios. In a later analysis, every TCR beta chain was defined by the combination of its CDR3 amino acid sequence and its V-gene family, and reads without a unique V-gene family were dropped. As a way to deal with suspected cross-contamination and a sequencing artifact, a later analysis dropped 450 to 700 nucleotide sequences that were highly shared and had low generation probability. In a later analysis, a clonal expansion index was calculated for each public chain from normalized within-repertoire ranks of inferred template counts. In a later analysis, generation probabilities were computed with a VDJ recombination model fitted to out-of-frame rearrangements, and the resulting probabilities were checked against IGoR. In a later analysis, TCR-TCR, TCR-HLA and TCR-CMV co-occurrence was scored with hypergeometric tests, and a repertoire-size bias correction was applied to TCR pairs. False discovery rates were estimated in a later analysis by permuting HLA or CMV assignments 20 times. In a later analysis, co-occurring TCRs were grouped using DBSCAN, and TCRdist sequence similarity was added for clustering within HLA-allele-positive subsets. For co-occurrence clustering, repertoires with fewer than 30,000 or more than 120,000 public chains were excluded, along with four or five repertoires with anomalous nucleotide sharing. TCRdb took over this immuneACCESS table, retaining in-frame rearrangements with V and J assigned. Such tables are incomplete; in checked studies, under half of the missing clones stem from an unresolved V gene, and the remainder is unexplained. V and J calls and clone size are as listed in that table; D and trimming were resolved from the DNA. The sample table lists 100,000 to 150,000 clones, around 80% of them with a count of one. The leading ten clones occupy 8.8% of the sample.

Sequencing used PBMCs. The sequence joins TRBV27 to TRBJ1-6; 6 matching bases give a weak D call of TRBD1. The TCR was taken from a female donor in good health and CMV-seropositive. The CDR3 reads as follows: CASKYPGQLAPLHF. The nucleotide sequence reads as follows: TGTGCCAGCAAGTATCCGGGACAATTAGCACCCCTCCACTTT.